This TCR beta chain was retrieved from a study of T cells in Graves' hyperthyroidism and ophthalmopathy. Study-level results: Among thyroid clonotypes expanded above 0.001, most also appeared in blood.

Concerning this clonotype: Its antigen is unidentified.

V lost 0 bases and J 4 bases, leaving 16 bases between the germline ends. Germline CDR1 is DFQATT and CDR2 is SNEGSKA (reference sequence). The CDR3 extends over 17 amino acids. RNA transcripts were the template for amplifying TCR beta CDR3 regions. HTBI primers were used for first-round RT-PCR of the TCR CDR3. TCRdb reprocessed the multiplex PCR reads with MiXCR, giving one entry per CDR3 protein. The table includes 300,000 to 450,000 distinct CDR3 sequences, approximately 14% detected once. The sequence was obtained from a woman under 30 with Graves' hyperthyroidism that later progressed to Graves' ophthalmopathy. The material sequenced was blood. The chain carries TRBV20-1 and TRBJ1-6; a weak D match, TRBD1 (5 bases). As DNA, the CDR3 is TGCAGTGCTAGAGATCTGGGGCAGGGCTATTATAATTCACCCCTCCACTTT. Translating gives CSARDLGQGYYNSPLHF.